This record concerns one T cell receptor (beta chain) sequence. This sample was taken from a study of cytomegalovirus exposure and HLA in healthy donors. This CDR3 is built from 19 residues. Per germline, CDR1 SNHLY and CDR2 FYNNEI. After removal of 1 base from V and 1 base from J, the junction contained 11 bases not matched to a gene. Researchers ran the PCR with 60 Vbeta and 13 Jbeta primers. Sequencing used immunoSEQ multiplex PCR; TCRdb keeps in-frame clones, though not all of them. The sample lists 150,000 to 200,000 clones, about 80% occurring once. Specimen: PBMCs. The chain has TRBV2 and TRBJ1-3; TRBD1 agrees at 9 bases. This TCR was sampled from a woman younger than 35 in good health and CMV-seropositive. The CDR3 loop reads CASSEVKLTGGSSGNTIYF. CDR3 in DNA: TGTGCCAGCAGTGAAGTTAAACTTACAGGGGGCAGTTCTGGAAACACCATATATTTT.